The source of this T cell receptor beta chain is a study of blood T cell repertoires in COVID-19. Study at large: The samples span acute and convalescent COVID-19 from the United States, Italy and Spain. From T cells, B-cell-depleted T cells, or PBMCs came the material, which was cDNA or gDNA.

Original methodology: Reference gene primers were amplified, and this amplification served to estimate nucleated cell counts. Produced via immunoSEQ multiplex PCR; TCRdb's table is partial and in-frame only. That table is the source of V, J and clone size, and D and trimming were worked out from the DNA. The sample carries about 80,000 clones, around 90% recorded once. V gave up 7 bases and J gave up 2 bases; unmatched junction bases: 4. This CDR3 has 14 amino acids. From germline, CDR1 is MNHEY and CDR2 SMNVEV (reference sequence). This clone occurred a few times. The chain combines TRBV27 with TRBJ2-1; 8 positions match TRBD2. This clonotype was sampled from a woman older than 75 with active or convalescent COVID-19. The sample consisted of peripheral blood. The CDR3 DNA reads TGTGCCAGCACTGAGCGGGGGACCTACAATGAGCAGTTCTTC. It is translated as CASTERGTYNEQFF.